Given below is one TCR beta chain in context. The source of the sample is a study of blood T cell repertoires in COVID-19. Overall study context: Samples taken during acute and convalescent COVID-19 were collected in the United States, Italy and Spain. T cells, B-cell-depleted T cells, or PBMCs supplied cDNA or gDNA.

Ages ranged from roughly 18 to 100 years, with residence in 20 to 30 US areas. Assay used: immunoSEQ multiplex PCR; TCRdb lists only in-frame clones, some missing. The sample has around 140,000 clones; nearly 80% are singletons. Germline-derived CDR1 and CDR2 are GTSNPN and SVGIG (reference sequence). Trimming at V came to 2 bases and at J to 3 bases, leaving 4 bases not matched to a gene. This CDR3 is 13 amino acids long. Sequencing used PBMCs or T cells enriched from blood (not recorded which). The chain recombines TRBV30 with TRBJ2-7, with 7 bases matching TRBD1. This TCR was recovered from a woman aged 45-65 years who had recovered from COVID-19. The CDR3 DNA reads TGTGCCTGGAGTACAGGGGCCCACTACGAGCAGTACTTC. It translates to CAWSTGAHYEQYF.